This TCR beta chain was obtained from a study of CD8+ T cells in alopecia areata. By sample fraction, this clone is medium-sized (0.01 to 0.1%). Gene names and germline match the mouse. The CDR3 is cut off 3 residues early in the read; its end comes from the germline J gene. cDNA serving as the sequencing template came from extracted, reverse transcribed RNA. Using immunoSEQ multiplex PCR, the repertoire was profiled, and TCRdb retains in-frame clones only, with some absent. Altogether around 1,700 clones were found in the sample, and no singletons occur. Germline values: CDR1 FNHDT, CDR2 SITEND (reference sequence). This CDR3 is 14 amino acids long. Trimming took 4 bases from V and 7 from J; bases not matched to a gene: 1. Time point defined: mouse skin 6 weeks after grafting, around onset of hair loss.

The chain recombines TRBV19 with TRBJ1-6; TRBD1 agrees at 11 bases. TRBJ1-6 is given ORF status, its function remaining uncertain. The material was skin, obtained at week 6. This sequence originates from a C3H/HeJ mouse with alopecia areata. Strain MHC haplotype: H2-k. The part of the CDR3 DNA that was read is TGTGCCAGCAGTCGGGACAGGGGGAATTCGCCC. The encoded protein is CASSRDRGNSP. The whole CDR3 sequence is CASSRDRGNSPLYF.